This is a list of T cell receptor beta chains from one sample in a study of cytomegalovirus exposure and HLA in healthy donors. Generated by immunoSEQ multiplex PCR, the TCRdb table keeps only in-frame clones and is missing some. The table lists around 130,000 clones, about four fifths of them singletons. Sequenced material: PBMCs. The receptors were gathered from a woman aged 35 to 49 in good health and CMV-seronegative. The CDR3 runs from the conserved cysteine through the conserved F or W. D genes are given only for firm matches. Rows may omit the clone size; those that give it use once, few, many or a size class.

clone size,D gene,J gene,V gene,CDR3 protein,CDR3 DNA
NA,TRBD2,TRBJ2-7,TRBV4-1,CASSQGKGGPMNEQYF,TGCGCCAGCAGCCAAGGTAAGGGAGGGCCTATGAACGAGCAGTACTTC
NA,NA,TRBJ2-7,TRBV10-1,CASSQGKHEQYF,TGCGCCAGCAGTCAGGGTAAGCACGAGCAGTACTTC
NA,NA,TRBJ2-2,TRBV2,CASSERGNTGELFF,TGTGCCAGCAGTGAACGGGGGAACACCGGGGAGCTGTTTTTT
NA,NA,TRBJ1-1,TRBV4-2,CASSPQGYMNTEAFF,TGTGCCAGCAGCCCGCAGGGTTACATGAACACTGAAGCTTTCTTT
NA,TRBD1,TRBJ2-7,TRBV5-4,CASSLGFGTGAQRQYF,TGTGCCAGCAGCCTTGGATTTGGGACAGGGGCCCAGCGGCAGTACTTC
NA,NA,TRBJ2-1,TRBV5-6,CASSLEGAGMEFF,TGTGCCAGCAGCTTGGAAGGGGCGGGAATGGAGTTCTTC
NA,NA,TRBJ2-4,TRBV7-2,CASSLNSQAVGKNIQYF,TGTGCCAGCAGCCTTAACTCCCAGGCAGTGGGCAAAAACATTCAGTACTTC
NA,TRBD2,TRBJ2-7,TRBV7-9,CASSLGLAGVREQYF,TGTGCCAGCAGCCTCGGACTAGCGGGAGTTAGAGAGCAGTACTTC
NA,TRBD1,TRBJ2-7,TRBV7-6,CASSYPGGTYEQYF,TGTGCCAGCAGCTACCCAGGGGGAACCTACGAGCAGTACTTC
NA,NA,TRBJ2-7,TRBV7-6,CASSLDEGGNKGRSSYEQYF,TGTGCCAGCAGCTTAGATGAGGGTGGTAACAAGGGGAGGTCTAGCTACGAGCAGTACTTC
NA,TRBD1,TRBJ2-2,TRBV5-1,CASSSGTGGNTGELFF,TGCGCCAGCAGCTCCGGGACAGGGGGCAACACCGGGGAGCTGTTTTTT
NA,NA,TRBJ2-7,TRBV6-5,CASTEGGFSYEQYF,TGTGCCAGCACGGAAGGAGGCTTCTCCTACGAGCAGTACTTC
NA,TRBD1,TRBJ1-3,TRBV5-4,CASSQGQALNGNTIYF,TGTGCCAGCAGCCAAGGACAGGCCTTAAACGGAAACACCATATATTTT
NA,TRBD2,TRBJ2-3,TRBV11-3,CASAGGPDTQYF,TGTGCCAGCGCGGGGGGGCCAGATACGCAGTATTTT
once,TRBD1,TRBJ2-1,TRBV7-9,CSSSLGTDHNEQFF,TGTTCCAGCAGCTTAGGGACAGACCACAATGAGCAGTTCTTC
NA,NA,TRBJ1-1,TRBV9,CASSVTGMNTEAFF,TGTGCCAGCAGCGTGACGGGGATGAACACTGAAGCTTTCTTT
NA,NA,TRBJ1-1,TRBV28,CASSLVRDTEAFF,TGTGCCAGCAGTTTAGTCCGGGACACTGAAGCTTTCTTT
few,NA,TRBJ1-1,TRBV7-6,CASSPPGNTEAFF,TGTGCCAGCAGCCCGCCAGGGAACACTGAAGCTTTCTTT
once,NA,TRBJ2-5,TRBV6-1,CASLDGLTQETQYF,TGTGCCAGCTTGGACGGACTAACGCAAGAGACCCAGTACTTC
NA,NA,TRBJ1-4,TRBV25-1,CASSGSGRANEKLFF,TGTGCCAGCAGTGGATCCGGCAGGGCTAATGAAAAACTGTTTTTT
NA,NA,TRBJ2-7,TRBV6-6,CASSTGLTSYEQYF,TGTGCCAGCAGTACGGGATTAACTTCCTACGAGCAGTACTTC
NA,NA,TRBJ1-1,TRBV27,CASSFLETGGNTEAFF,TGTGCCAGCAGTTTCCTCGAGACCGGGGGGAACACTGAAGCTTTCTTT
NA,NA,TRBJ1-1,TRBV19,CASIPRGQRYSNTEAFF,TGTGCCAGTATCCCCCGTGGACAGAGGTACTCGAACACTGAAGCTTTCTTT
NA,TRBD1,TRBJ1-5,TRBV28,CAGQGANQPQHF,TGTGCCGGACAGGGGGCAAATCAGCCCCAGCATTTT
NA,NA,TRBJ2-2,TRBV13,CASSFRGHTGELFF,TGTGCCAGCAGCTTCAGGGGACACACCGGGGAGCTGTTTTTT
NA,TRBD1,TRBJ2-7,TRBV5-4,CASSSPGTVSYEQYF,TGTGCCAGCAGCTCCCCCGGGACAGTCTCCTACGAGCAGTACTTC